This passage covers 16 T cell receptor beta chains from one sample sequenced in a study of T-cell memory formation after mild COVID-19. TCRdb itself ran the 5' RACE reads through MiXCR, one entry per CDR3 protein. The repertoire includes approximately 500,000 distinct CDR3 sequences, about 23% of them detected once, and approximately 12% sits in the top ten. Sequences were obtained from PBMCs or a T cell subset sorted from them (not recorded which). These receptors were taken from an adult woman who had mild COVID-19 (a few samples of this study predate the infection). Cell type and time point are not known.

Only a few counts were recorded for this clonotype. The chain links TRBV12-3 or TRBV12-4 to TRBJ2-7; D may be TRBD2 (5 bases). V was pared by 7 bases and J by 10 bases, with 20 bases between. This CDR3 has 13 residues. CDR3 loop: CASTPGISPSQYF. The CDR3 DNA sequence: TGTGCCAGCACCCCGGGAATATCACCCTCCCAGTACTTC.

The rearrangement uses TRBV12-3 or TRBV12-4 and TRBJ2-6; 7 bases map to TRBD1. V gave up 6 bases and J gave up 0 bases; unmatched junction bases: 11. This CDR3 region has 18 residues. The CDR3 nucleotides are TGTGCCAGCAGCCTCGACAGGGCCCGAAGCTCTGGGGCCAACGTCCTGACTTTC. As protein: CASSLDRARSSGANVLTF.

J is TRBJ2-2 and V is TRBV20-1, with D tentatively TRBD2 (6 bases). This CDR3 spans 15 amino acids. Trimming stripped 1 base from V and 0 bases from J, with 9 bases between. Germline CDR1 and CDR2: DFQATT and SNEGSKA (reference sequence). The CDR3 DNA reads as TGCAGTGCTAGAGTCCCGGGGGCGAACACCGGGGAGCTGTTTTTT. This translates into CSARVPGANTGELFF.

The J gene is TRBJ1-2, the V gene TRBV21-1; TRBD1 is taken as the D call from the table, unchecked against the DNA. TRBV21-1 is a known pseudogene. The CDR3 extends over 16 amino acids. CDR3 coding DNA: TGTGCCAGCAGCCACAAGCCGCGGACAGGGGGAGATGGCTACACCTTC. Amino acids: CASSHKPRTGGDGYTF.

The rearrangement uses TRBV10-3 and TRBJ2-7, with 9 nucleotides matching TRBD1. This CDR3 is 14 amino acids long. Germline lookup yields CDR1 ENHRY and CDR2 SYGVKD. The ends lost 0 bases at V and 6 bases at J; junction bases unmatched: 3. The CDR3: CAISESGTGREQYF. CDR3 bases: TGTGCCATCAGTGAGTCGGGGACAGGGCGCGAGCAGTACTTC.

This clonotype was observed a few times. This chain joins TRBV11-2 and TRBJ2-5; 11 bases agree with TRBD1. With V trimmed by 5 bases and J by 5 bases, 13 bases remained unmatched. The CDR3 consists of 17 residues. Germline lookup yields CDR1 SGHAT and CDR2 FQNNGV. The CDR3, as DNA: TGTGCCAGCAGCCCCTCGTCCGGGACAGGGGGATGGGAGACCCAGTACTTC. This sequence encodes CASSPSSGTGGWETQYF.

J is TRBJ1-1 and V is TRBV7-3; D is ambiguous. CDR3 length equals 14 residues. Trimming pared 1 base from V and 4 bases from J, leaving 10 bases between. From germline, CDR1 is SGHTA and CDR2 FQGTGA. CDR3 nucleotides: TGTGCCAGCAGCTTAAGGCCCCGGGGCACTGAAGCTTTCTTT. Translating it yields CASSLRPRGTEAFF.

Here the CDR3 reads CASSLKGQGFSPLHF. For the CDR3, the DNA is TGTGCCAGCAGCCTTAAGGGACAGGGGTTTTCACCCCTCCACTTT. The chain links TRBV2 to TRBJ1-6; 10 bases map to TRBD1. Germline CDR1 and CDR2: SNHLY and FYNNEI. The CDR3 contains 15 residues. Unmatched junction bases numbered 8, after V lost 6 bases and J lost 9 bases.

This clonotype was observed a handful of times. V gene TRBV28 combines with J gene TRBJ1-1; maybe TRBD1 (6 bases). The CDR3 sequence is 13 residues long. Germline values: CDR1 MDHEN, CDR2 SYDVKM. V lost 2 bases and J 6 bases, leaving 10 bases between the germline ends. CDR3 in DNA: TGTGCCAGCAGTTTACAGGGGTTGGCTGAAGCTTTCTTT. Encoded protein: CASSLQGLAEAFF.

This chain uses TRBV4-1 with TRBJ2-7; D gene unclear. The CDR3 runs 16 residues. Germline-derived CDR1 and CDR2 are MGHRA and YSYEKL. V gave up 0 bases and J gave up 0 bases, with 12 bases separating them. The chain's CDR3 is CASSQDSPDASYEQYF. CDR3 coding DNA: TGCGCCAGCAGCCAAGATTCACCGGACGCCTCCTACGAGCAGTACTTC.

This sequence joins TRBV7-8 and TRBJ2-1; 7 bases are a match to TRBD2. This CDR3 contains 16 residues. Germline CDR1 reads SGHVS; CDR2 reads FQNEAQ. V shed 6 bases, J shed 1 base, and the junction held 9 bases outside the gene matches. The CDR3 nucleotides are TGTGCCAGCAGACCGACTAGCAGCTCGTCCTACAATGAGCAGTTCTTC. This sequence encodes CASRPTSSSSYNEQFF.

The J gene is TRBJ1-6, the V gene TRBV7-6; D remains unclear. The CDR3 has 13 residues. Germline V gives CDR1 SGHVS, CDR2 FNYEAQ. Trimming took 0 bases from V and 10 from J, leaving 7 bases between them. CDR3 sequence (DNA): TGTGCCAGCAGCTTAGCAGCCGGGTCACCCCTCCACTTT. Its protein product is CASSLAAGSPLHF.

This sequence joins TRBV29-1 and TRBJ2-4, with D unclear. The ends were cut back, 0 bases at V and 4 bases at J, with 10 bases in the middle. The germline CDR1 and CDR2 sequences are SQVTM and ANQGSEA. The CDR3 contains 14 residues. In DNA form, the CDR3 reads TGCAGCGTTGAAGACGTGACTCCGAAAAACATTCAGTACTTC. It translates to CSVEDVTPKNIQYF. The whole variable domain, remainder taken from reference TRBV29-1 and TRBJ2-4, is SAVISQKPSRDICQRGTSLTIQCQVDSQVTMMFWYRQQPGQSLTLIATANQGSEATYESGFVIDKFPISRPNLTFSTLTVSNMSPEDSSIYLCSVEDVTPKNIQYFGAGTRLSVL.

The chain couples TRBV10-2 to TRBJ1-4; unclear D gene. Germline V CDR1 and CDR2: WSHSY, SAAADI. V was cut by 3 bases and J by 0 bases, with 8 bases left in between. The CDR3 spans 15 residues. CDR3 in amino acids: CASSDGYPTNEKLFF. In DNA, the CDR3 is TGCGCCAGCAGTGATGGGTACCCAACTAATGAAAAACTGTTTTTT.

The V call is TRBV5-6, the J call TRBJ1-1, with TRBD1 as a possible D gene (5 bases). CDR1 SGHDT and CDR2 YYEEEE come from the germline V gene. The CDR3 runs to 15 residues. The V end lost 6 bases, the J end lost 4 bases, and 19 bases lay between the germline ends. The CDR3 coding sequence is TGTGCCAGCACTTTGGGGCTTGGGGGTAGCACTGAAGCTTTCTTT. Amino acids: CASTLGLGGSTEAFF.

This chain links TRBV7-9 with TRBJ2-1; the D gene is possibly TRBD1 (6 bases). Trimming stripped 10 bases from V and 4 bases from J, with 14 bases between. The germline V gene encodes CDR1 SEHNR and CDR2 FQNEAQ (reference sequence). The CDR3 extends over 13 amino acids. CDR3 sequence: CATERTDYNEQFF. CDR3 coding DNA: TGTGCCACAGAACGGACAGATTACAATGAGCAGTTCTTC.